Listed below are T cell receptor beta chains from one sample, sequenced in a study of human T cells and chemical hapten exposure. A single record per CDR3 protein comes from TCRdb applying MiXCR to the RACE reads. The sample yields around 99,000 distinct CDR3 sequences, more than 9.5% seen once. The material sequenced was whole blood, taken in connection with sensitization to the hapten diphenylcyclopropenone (DPC). The origin of the receptors is a man aged 40-55 years with alopecia areata. Some clones in this sample may be carry-over from other donors' samples. Each CDR3 is given with its conserved first and last residue. D genes are given only for firm matches. The size entry is marked missing in some rows and otherwise reads once, few, many or a size class.

v_gene,j_gene,len,abundance,d_gene,CDR3aa,CDR3nt
TRBV20-1,TRBJ1-1,11,-,-,CSARIPGRAFF,TGCAGTGCTAGGATTCCCGGGAGGGCTTTCTTT
TRBV24-1,TRBJ2-2,17,few,-,CATSDLWTAANTGELFF,TGTGCCACCAGTGATTTGTGGACAGCAGCGAACACCGGGGAGCTGTTTTTT
TRBV3-1,TRBJ2-5,11,-,-,CASSHEGPKFF,TGTGCCAGCAGCCATGAGGGCCCCAAGTTCTTC
TRBV6-2/TRBV6-3,TRBJ2-2,15,-,-,CASSIRGPNTGELFF,TGTGCCAGCAGTATCCGGGGACCGAACACCGGGGAGCTGTTTTTT
TRBV6-2/TRBV6-3,TRBJ2-7,13,many,-,CASLTWSSYEQYF,TGTGCCAGCTTAACTTGGAGCTCCTACGAGCAGTACTTC
TRBV6-2/TRBV6-3,TRBJ2-3,13,few,-,CASSYQGGDTQYF,TGTGCCAGCAGTTACCAGGGAGGAGATACGCAGTATTTT
TRBV28,TRBJ2-7,16,-,TRBD2,CASSTRTSGRTYEQYF,TGTGCCAGCAGTACCCGGACTAGCGGGAGAACCTACGAGCAGTACTTC
TRBV28,TRBJ1-2,13,-,-,CASSLRTDYGYTF,TGTGCCAGCAGTTTGAGGACAGACTATGGCTACACCTTC
TRBV7-9,TRBJ2-4,16,few,-,CASSLEATLAKNIQYF,TGTGCCAGCAGCTTAGAGGCTACACTAGCCAAAAACATTCAGTACTTC
TRBV20-1,TRBJ2-4,19,few,-,CSAYGPLNGLILAKNIQYF,TGCAGTGCTTACGGACCTCTCAATGGACTTATACTAGCCAAAAACATTCAGTACTTC
TRBV18,TRBJ1-1,14,few,TRBD1,CASSQRTGNTEAFF,TGTGCCAGCTCACAAAGGACAGGGAACACTGAAGCTTTCTTT